This TCR beta chain was profiled in a study of cytomegalovirus exposure and HLA in healthy donors (dated 2017 in TCRdb). Some background on the complete study: In an earlier analysis of some 610 of the donors, 276 Gb of sequence data and some 120 million unique TCR beta sequences from 180 million or so T cells were reported. An early release that covered fewer than 750 HLA-typed donors contained about 300 gigabases of sequencing data and tens of millions of unique TCR sequences. The genetic ancestry cluster associated with self-reported Caucasian donors included around 76% of the 398 genotyped donors. The aim of the study was to test whether cataloging public T cell receptors could identify signatures of past pathogen exposure. The T cell repertoires of around 670 subjects were profiled by immunosequencing and related to cytomegalovirus serostatus. A separate validation cohort of more than 100 different subjects was used in addition to the approximately 700-subject first cohort. The study combined high-throughput TCR immunosequencing, statistical association of individual TCRs with disease status, and machine learning to predict cytomegalovirus infection status. A later analysis re-examined previously published TCR beta repertoires from 500 to 700 donors and added high-resolution HLA genotyping to investigate patterns of TCR occurrence. The later analysis used no new phenotypic data to find candidate immune exposures, relying instead on TCR beta sequences and their occurrence across donors. An earlier analysis of 587 of the donors applied high-throughput TCR beta sequencing to assess whether each TCR beta V gene segment acted as functional or pseudogenic. Donor age, sex, ethnicity and CMV serostatus were collected together with the repertoire data. Genome-wide SNP genotypes for about 65% of the 666 donors were used in a later genetic analysis, which treated that subset as a discovery cohort. All discovery cohort repertoires had been generated on a single sequencing platform. Class I and class II HLA loci were covered by the typing at four-digit resolution. The number of donors typed differed by locus, with about 629-640 for A, B, C, DRB1 and DQB1, approximately 500 for DQA1, 600 to 610 for DPA1, and approximately 470 for DPB1. Because of strong linkage in the cohort, four to six DR-DQ haplotypes were treated as single units for association and clustering. Across around 400 genotyped donors of the cohort, an average of about 200,000 unique TCR beta nucleotide sequences per donor were sequenced, and about a sixth of those sequences were non-productive. Paper-wide results and their limitations: Presence/absence analyses assumed roughly uniform sequencing depth across donors, an assumption that may not hold. Because HLA typing was missing for some donors at each locus, association tests included only the typed subset. Some IMGT-functional V segments, including TRBV6-2 and TRBV6-3, could not be told apart with the 87-base-pair reads, so those segments were excluded. In a later analysis, TCR association rates were found to vary across HLA loci, with the most associated TCRs seen for DRB1 alleles and the fewest for HLA-C alleles. Compared with equally common non-associated chains, HLA-associated TCR beta chains in a later analysis were more clonally expanded and had lower generation probabilities. In a later analysis, several top co-occurrence clusters were reported to appear linked to parvovirus B19, influenza, CMV and Epstein-Barr virus. According to a later genetic analysis, donors in an Asian-associated ancestry cluster had fewer N-insertions in productive TCRs than the roughly 700-donor mean. A few of the identified cytomegalovirus-associated TCR beta chains were confirmed in vitro to be specific for cytomegalovirus antigens. For the cohort, immune exposure information was limited to CMV serostatus. A cluster of highly shared sequence variants was judged likely to be a technical artifact of the sequencing pipeline. It was suggested by the authors that the approach could potentially be generalized to other disease states and immunological phenotypes. The cohort was sequenced for TCR beta chains only, and without alpha or paired-chain data the features that could be detected were limited. Cytomegalovirus status was reported to be diagnosed by the classifier with high specificity and sensitivity in both the original and validation cohorts. Linkage disequilibrium might explain the correlated functional status among segregating V segments, but an unknown experimental factor could not be ruled out. An earlier analysis of around 600 of the donors showed that most TCR beta V segments appeared in productive rearrangements either about 87% or about 30% of the time, which broadly matched IMGT annotations. The study gave a list of 150 to 200 TCR beta chains associated with cytomegalovirus. In a later analysis, over 15,000 TCR beta sequences were associated with specific HLA alleles at a false discovery rate of 0.05. Strong co-occurrence of HLA alleles, especially DR and DQ, made assigning TCR associations to individual alleles difficult. An association between a missense DCLRE1C variant and V-gene and J-gene trimming of TCR beta chains was found in a later genetic analysis and replicated in an independent cohort. A further reported finding was that TCR beta sequences accurately predicted the HLA-A and HLA-B alleles for most subjects in the first cohort. The earlier analysis of about 600 of the donors excluded roughly 17 rarely observed V segments, including chromosome 9 orphons, because counts were too low. Most CMV-associated TCR beta chains appeared to be HLA-restricted in a later analysis, and the HLA associations seemed to be driven largely by CMV exposure. While some public TCRs were present in many individuals, most TCR sequences turned up only very rarely across donors.

This clone is characterized as medium-sized (0.01 to 0.1%). Its binding antigen is unknown. Base qualities are not provided; no much larger clone lies one nucleotide away. The cohort comprised more than 550 healthy bone marrow donors. At the time of sampling, all cohort members were nominally healthy, though unrecorded immune exposures were likely present. The donor tested CMV seronegative, placing the donor among the 352 seronegative members of the cohort. A peripheral blood sample was provided by each donor, and peripheral blood mononuclear cells were used for TCR beta sequencing. Genomic DNA was extracted from the blood cell samples with the Qiagen DNeasy Blood Extraction Kit. Libraries were made using the immunoSEQ multiplex PCR assay. For the multiplex PCR, a mixture combining 60 forward primers for TCR Vbeta segments and 13 reverse primers for TCR Jbeta segments was used. The CDR3 region of rearranged TCR beta genes was amplified from genomic DNA by a multiplex PCR assay. Amplified TCR beta libraries were sequenced as 87-base-pair reads on the Illumina HiSeq System. In the source study's methods: A later analysis counted about 80 million unique TCR beta chains across the approximately 700 repertoires, and roughly 11 million of these chains were shared by at least two donors. Raw reads were error-corrected and collapsed into unique sequences with a nearest-neighbor algorithm that merged closely related sequences to remove PCR and sequencing errors. To assign V, D and J gene segments, CDR3 sequences were aligned to IMGT reference sequences. For a sequence to be retained, at least a six-nucleotide match to both a V gene segment and a J gene segment was required. A rearrangement counted as productive if the CDR3 had no stop codons and remained in frame with V and J, and every other rearrangement counted as non-productive. CDR3 was defined by IMGT convention, running from the second conserved V-encoded cysteine to the conserved J-encoded phenylalanine. Sequences without an unambiguous match to a single V gene segment were excluded from the earlier analysis of 450 to 750 of the donors. An earlier analysis of a few hundred of the donors called V segments functional above 56.7% productive rearrangements and segregating when the between-donor standard deviation exceeded 5%. To diagnose cytomegalovirus status from the catalog of TCR beta chain sequences, a statistical classification framework was built. In a later analysis, V and J genes were assigned by comparing TCR nucleotide sequences against IMGT/GENE-DB human TR gene sequences. A later analysis assigned CDR3 sequences and most-parsimonious VDJ recombination scenarios with the TCRdist pipeline. In a later analysis, each TCR beta chain was defined by its CDR3 amino acid sequence together with its V-gene family, and reads without a unique V-gene family were excluded. To address suspected cross-contamination and a sequencing artifact, a later analysis removed around 600 highly shared, low-generation-probability nucleotide sequences. A later analysis calculated a clonal expansion index for each public chain from normalized within-repertoire ranks of inferred template counts. In a later analysis, generation probabilities were computed with a VDJ recombination model fitted to out-of-frame rearrangements, and the resulting probabilities were checked against IGoR. Hypergeometric tests were used in a later analysis to score TCR-TCR, TCR-HLA and TCR-CMV co-occurrence, with a repertoire-size bias correction applied to the TCR pairs. False discovery rates were estimated in a later analysis by permuting HLA or CMV assignments 20 times. In a later analysis, co-occurring TCRs were grouped using DBSCAN, with TCRdist sequence similarity added in when clustering inside HLA-allele-positive subsets. Repertoires with fewer than 30,000 or more than 120,000 public chains were left out of co-occurrence clustering, as were a handful of repertoires with anomalous nucleotide sharing. TCRdb took over this immuneACCESS table, retaining in-frame rearrangements with V and J assigned. Such tables are incomplete; in checked studies, under half of the missing clones stem from an unresolved V gene, and the remainder is unexplained. V and J calls and clone size are given by that table; D and trimming were obtained from the DNA. In all, the sample holds around 99,000 clones, and over 75% of those were seen once. The leading ten clones occupy around 3.5% of the sample.

Reading from cysteine to phenylalanine, the CDR3 counts 15 amino acids. Of the read, only the CDR3 DNA is kept; its 45 bases are in frame from base 1. Trimming leaves V shorter by 3 bases and J shorter by 9 bases, with the junction holding 8 bases beyond the gene matches. As encoded in the germline V gene, CDR1 is MNHNS while CDR2 is SASEGT. The source is a man aged 40-49 years in good health and CMV-seronegative. The chain was built from TRBV6-1 and TRBJ2-7, with 13 bases aligning to TRBD2. The sequencing sample was made of PBMCs. The encoded CDR3 is CASSEGLAGSLRQYF. The DNA sequence reads TGTGCCAGCAGTGAGGGACTAGCGGGGTCCCTCAGGCAGTACTTC.